Each of the 25 T cell receptor beta chains below was sequenced from the same sample in a study of blood T cell repertoires in COVID-19. Using immunoSEQ multiplex PCR, the repertoire was profiled, and TCRdb retains in-frame clones only, with some absent. The repertoire holds about 250,000 clones, with about nine tenths as singletons. The specimen sequenced was peripheral blood. These receptor sequences come from a woman aged 25 to 39 with active or convalescent COVID-19.

The count of this clone is one. The chain uses TRBV18 and TRBJ2-7; 9 bases fit TRBD1. Losses at the gene ends were 3 bases for V and 6 bases for J; bases not matched to a gene: 9. Germline loops: CDR1 KGHSH, CDR2 LQKENI. The CDR3 totals 15 residues. The CDR3: CASSPSGQGIGEQYF. CDR3 nucleotides: TGTGCCAGCTCACCTAGCGGACAGGGGATTGGCGAGCAGTACTTC.

The chain is built from TRBV6-5 and TRBJ1-1; D might be TRBD1 (6 bases). Germline V gene lookup returns CDR1 MNHEY and CDR2 SVGAGI. V was pared by 2 bases and J by 8 bases, with 15 bases between. The CDR3 covers 14 residues. CDR3: CASSYRKGVSEAFF. CDR3 sequence (DNA): TGTGCCAGCAGTTACAGAAAGGGGGTATCCGAAGCTTTCTTT.

The gene calls are TRBV6-5 and TRBJ2-3; no firm D call. Trimming removed 7 bases at V and 4 bases at J, with 6 bases between. This CDR3 has 11 residues. Germline-derived CDR1 and CDR2 are MNHEY and SVGAGI. The CDR3 DNA reads as TGTGCCAGCACCTCCTCAGATACGCAGTATTTT. Translated, it gives CASTSSDTQYF.

This chain uses TRBV9 with TRBJ2-1, with 8 bases aligning to TRBD2. With V trimmed by 3 bases and J by 1 base, 6 bases remained unmatched. The germline CDR1 and CDR2 sequences are SGDLS and YYNGEE. This CDR3 comprises 16 residues. In DNA form, the CDR3 reads TGTGCCAGCAGCGGACTTCAGCGGGGGTCCTACAATGAGCAGTTCTTC. Its translation: CASSGLQRGSYNEQFF. The variable domain in full, with the rest retrieved from reference TRBV9 and TRBJ2-1, is DSGVTQTPKHLITATGQRVTLRCSPRSGDLSVYWYQQSLDQGLQFLIQYYNGEERAKGNILERFSAQQFPDLHSELNLSSLELGDSALYFCASSGLQRGSYNEQFFGPGTRLTVL.

The J gene is TRBJ1-5, the V gene TRBV10-3; D gene unclear. The V end lost 0 bases, the J end lost 0 bases, and 12 bases lay between the germline ends. This CDR3 is built from 17 residues. Looked up from germline, CDR1 is ENHRY and CDR2 is SYGVKD. CDR3 bases: TGTGCCATCAGTGAGTCGAGGCAAGGTTATAGCAATCAGCCCCAGCATTTT. Its translation: CAISESRQGYSNQPQHF.

This CDR3 is CASSPSAVQETQYF. CDR3 coding DNA: TGCGCCAGCAGCCCGAGCGCCGTCCAAGAGACCCAGTACTTC. This chain connects TRBV5-1 to TRBJ2-5, with no clear D. The CDR3 extends over 14 amino acids. Trimming took off 4 bases at V and 1 base at J, with 11 bases between the two ends. Germline lookup yields CDR1 SGHRS and CDR2 YFSETQ.

Written as DNA, the CDR3 is TGTGCCATCCGGGGGGGAACTAATGAAAAACTGTTTTTT. This sequence encodes CAIRGGTNEKLFF. The chain joins TRBV10-3 to TRBJ1-4, with D tentatively TRBD1 (5 bases). The germline gives CDR1 ENHRY, CDR2 SYGVKD. V was clipped by 8 bases and J by 1 base, with 8 bases between them. The CDR3 covers 13 residues.

The V gene is TRBV4-1, the J gene TRBJ1-2, with TRBD1 identical over 11 bases. V lost 3 bases and J lost 2; bases outside the gene matches: 5. The CDR3 covers 16 residues. Germline CDR1 MGHRA, CDR2 YSYEKL. As DNA, the CDR3 is TGCGCCAGCAGCCAGGAAGGGACAGGGGGGAACTATGGCTACACCTTC. Protein: CASSQEGTGGNYGYTF.

The chain recombines TRBV9 with TRBJ1-2; 10 nucleotides line up with TRBD1. Germline V gene lookup returns CDR1 SGDLS and CDR2 YYNGEE. The V segment lost 2 bases and the J segment 3 bases; nucleotides outside the gene matches: 1. The CDR3 is 14 residues long. The CDR3 loop is CASSVGTGDYGYTF. The CDR3 DNA follows: TGTGCCAGCAGCGTTGGGACAGGGGACTATGGCTACACCTTC.

The CDR3 bases are TGTGCCAGCAGCTCGCCGGGACTAGGTCTTAACGAGCAGTACTTC. Translated: CASSSPGLGLNEQYF. This rearrangement joins TRBV5-4 to TRBJ2-7; 8 bases map to TRBD2. Germline values: CDR1 SGHNT, CDR2 YYREEE (reference sequence). This CDR3 has 15 residues. With 3 bases clipped from V and 5 bases from J, the junction kept 10 bases outside the gene matches. Complete variable domain (other parts from reference TRBV5-4 and TRBJ2-7): ETGVTQSPTHLIKTRGQQVTLRCSSQSGHNTVSWYQQALGQGPQFIFQYYREEENGRGNFPPRFSGLQFPNYSSELNVNALELDDSALYLCASSSPGLGLNEQYFGPGTRLTVT.

The V gene is TRBV9, the J gene TRBJ2-1, with TRBD1 matching 10 bases. The ends lost 4 bases at V and 0 bases at J; junction bases unmatched: 10. Germline CDR1 is SGDLS and CDR2 is YYNGEE. The CDR3 contains 18 residues. This chain's CDR3 is CASSPTGTGVDSYNEQFF. The CDR3 nucleotides read TGTGCCAGCAGCCCGACCGGGACAGGGGTTGACTCCTACAATGAGCAGTTCTTC. Together with reference TRBV9 and TRBJ2-1, the CDR3 gives the full variable domain: DSGVTQTPKHLITATGQRVTLRCSPRSGDLSVYWYQQSLDQGLQFLIQYYNGEERAKGNILERFSAQQFPDLHSELNLSSLELGDSALYFCASSPTGTGVDSYNEQFFGPGTRLTVL.

This chain connects TRBV6-4 to TRBJ2-1; 12 nucleotides match TRBD2. CDR1 and CDR2 from the germline V gene are MRHNA and SNTAGT. CDR3 length: 14 residues. J lost 6 bases, V lost 4 bases, and 1 base had no gene match. CDR3 DNA sequence: TGTGCCAGCAGTGCTAGCGGGGGGGCCAATGAGCAGTTCTTC. Its protein is CASSASGGANEQFF.

The CDR3, as DNA: TGTGCCAGCAGGTCACCAAGGGGTTCACCCCTCCACTTT. Encoded protein: CASRSPRGSPLHF. The chain employs TRBV28 and TRBJ1-6, with TRBD1 as a possible D gene (5 bases). Germline CDR1 and CDR2: MDHEN and SYDVKM. The CDR3 extends over 13 amino acids. V lost 6 bases to trimming and J lost 9 bases, with 12 bases between them.

The chain carries TRBV6-2 or TRBV6-3 and TRBJ1-5; D unresolved. Germline V gene lookup returns CDR1 MNHEY and CDR2 SVGEGT. V lost 5 bases to trimming and J lost 3 bases, with 11 bases between them. CDR3 length equals 14 residues. The CDR3 DNA reads TGTGCCAGCAGTCTGGGCAGTCTCAATCAGCCCCAGCATTTT. It encodes CASSLGSLNQPQHF.

The chain employs TRBV5-8 and TRBJ1-1, with D unresolved. This CDR3 is built from 15 residues. Germline V gives CDR1 SGHTS, CDR2 YDEGEE. V was pared by 0 bases and J by 1 base, with 10 bases between. The CDR3 DNA reads as TGTGCCAGCAGCTTGGGCGTCCGGGAGAACACTGAAGCTTTCTTT. Translating it yields CASSLGVRENTEAFF.

This clone was observed once. The chain has TRBV18 and TRBJ1-3; 7 bases map to TRBD1. In germline, CDR1 is KGHSH, CDR2 LQKENI. The trim removed 0 bases at V and 0 bases at J, leaving 8 bases unmatched. CDR3 length: 18 residues. The CDR3 nucleotides read TGTGCCAGCTCACCACCTCGGGACAGATGGTACTCTGGAAACACCATATATTTT. Translating gives CASSPPRDRWYSGNTIYF.

This clone showed up just once. The chain is built from TRBV5-4 and TRBJ2-5; 8 nucleotides agree with TRBD1. V shed 4 bases and J 5 bases; nucleotides not matched to a gene: 4. CDR1 and CDR2 (germline): SGHNT, YYREEE (reference sequence). The CDR3 length is 13 residues. The DNA for the CDR3 is TGTGCCAGCAGCCCACGACAGGGGGAGACCCAGTACTTC. This encodes CASSPRQGETQYF.

This rearrangement joins TRBV10-3 to TRBJ2-2, with TRBD1 as a possible D gene (6 bases). Trimming left V 10 bases short and J 2 bases short, with 14 bases between. Germline V gene sequence: CDR1 ENHRY, CDR2 SYGVKD. The CDR3 totals 14 residues. The chain's CDR3 is CATQPGHNTGELFF. The CDR3 DNA follows: TGTGCCACCCAACCGGGACATAACACCGGGGAGCTGTTTTTT.

CDR3 region: CASSFEADRGSRSPLHF. The CDR3 DNA follows: TGTGCCAGCAGCTTTGAGGCAGATAGGGGTTCGAGATCACCCCTCCACTTT. This chain uses TRBV5-8 with TRBJ1-6; maybe TRBD1 (5 bases). In germline, CDR1 is SGHTS, CDR2 YDEGEE. The CDR3 contains 17 residues. V was cut by 2 bases and J by 10 bases, with 22 bases left in between. Using reference TRBV5-8 and TRBJ1-6 for the parts outside the CDR3, the full variable domain is EAGVTQSPTHLIKTRGQQATLRCSPISGHTSVYWYQQALGLGLQFLLWYDEGEERNRGNFPPRFSGRQFPNYSSELNVNALELEDSALYLCASSFEADRGSRSPLHFGNGTRLTVT.

V gene TRBV15 combines with J gene TRBJ1-2; 7 bases are shared with TRBD1. J was trimmed by 5 bases and V by 1 base; bases with no gene match: 4. Germline CDR1 and CDR2: LNHNV and YYDKDF (reference sequence). The CDR3 has 14 residues. CDR3 protein: CATSRGGTEYGYTF. CDR3 in DNA: TGTGCCACCAGCAGAGGTGGGACAGAGTATGGCTACACCTTC.

The chain has TRBV20-1 and TRBJ1-4; D not resolved. Trimming pared 6 bases from V and 6 bases from J, leaving 8 bases between. The V gene's germline CDR1 is DFQATT and CDR2 SNEGSKA (reference sequence). The CDR3 is 11 residues long. The CDR3 nucleotides are TGCAGTGCGTCCCTCGATGAAAAACTGTTTTTT. This translates into CSASLDEKLFF.

V is TRBV12-3 or TRBV12-4 and J is TRBJ1-3, with D uncertain. This CDR3 region has 12 residues. V lost 0 bases, J lost 6 bases, and 3 bases lay in between. CDR3 DNA: TGTGCCAGCAGTTTAGCTAAAAACACCATATATTTT. This gives the protein CASSLAKNTIYF.

The chain joins TRBV5-1 to TRBJ1-6, with D unclear. Germline-derived CDR1 and CDR2 are SGHRS and YFSETQ. The CDR3 sequence is 15 residues long. Trimming took 0 bases from V and 10 from J, leaving 14 bases between them. The CDR3, as DNA: TGCGCCAGCAGCTTGGAGGACGGGAGAGGCTCACCCCTCCACTTT. It translates to CASSLEDGRGSPLHF.

The chain couples TRBV27 to TRBJ2-1; TRBD2 agrees at 10 bases. CDR1 and CDR2 (germline): MNHEY, SMNVEV (reference sequence). V gave up 3 bases and J gave up 7 bases; unmatched junction bases: 9. The CDR3 extends over 16 amino acids. CDR3 DNA sequence: TGTGCCAGCAGTTTGGGGAGCGGGGGGGCCTCGAATGAGCAGTTCTTC. Translation gives CASSLGSGGASNEQFF.

This chain links TRBV19 with TRBJ1-2; 9 bases align to TRBD1. Germline V gene sequence: CDR1 LNHDA, CDR2 SQIVND (reference sequence). Trimming at V came to 1 base and at J to 2 bases, leaving 2 bases not matched to a gene. This CDR3 spans 15 amino acids. For the CDR3, the DNA is TGTGCCAGTAGTATAGGGACAGGGGTGAACTATGGCTACACCTTC. It yields the protein CASSIGTGVNYGYTF.